These 22 T cell receptor beta chains originate from one sample sequenced in a study of T cells in Graves' hyperthyroidism and ophthalmopathy. RNA transcripts gave rise to amplified TCR beta CDR3 regions. The HTBI primer set served for first-round RT-PCR of the TCR CDR3. Via MiXCR, TCRdb re-called the multiplex PCR reads, giving one row per CDR3 protein. The data contain about half a million distinct CDR3 sequences, approximately 22% of them singletons. Source material: blood. The receptors stem from a woman between 65 and 79 years old with Graves' ophthalmopathy.

This clonotype was seen a few times. A much larger clone sits a single nucleotide away, making a read error possible. The chain is built from TRBV7-9 and TRBJ2-1; 14 nucleotides align to TRBD2. Germline V gives CDR1 SEHNR, CDR2 FQNEAQ (reference sequence). The V and J ends lost 4 bases and 4 bases, in that order; junction bases with no gene match: 0. This CDR3 is 15 amino acids long. The CDR3 region is CASSWTSGGYNEQFF. DNA of the CDR3: TGTGCCAGCAGCTGGACTAGCGGGGGGTACAATGAGCAGTTCTTC.

This clonotype was detected only a few times. The genes are TRBV20-1 and TRBJ2-7; no clear D. V was trimmed by 3 bases and J by 7 bases, leaving 16 bases between them. CDR3 length: 13 residues. Per the germline V gene, CDR1 is DFQATT and CDR2 is SNEGSKA (reference sequence). The CDR3 loop is CSARPPARREQYF. CDR3 DNA sequence: TGCAGTGCTAGGCCCCCGGCGCGGCGAGAGCAGTACTTC.

This clonotype was counted many times. This chain connects TRBV6-2 or TRBV6-3 to TRBJ2-3; 7 bases are shared with TRBD1. The V and J ends lost 5 bases and 3 bases, in that order; junction bases with no gene match: 5. The CDR3 is made up of 14 amino acids. Looked up from germline, CDR1 is MNHEY and CDR2 is SVGEGT. The CDR3 protein is CASSADRSTDTQYF. The CDR3 DNA is TGTGCCAGCAGTGCGGACAGGAGTACAGATACGCAGTATTTT.

This clonotype was observed at least ten times. V is TRBV12-3 or TRBV12-4 and J is TRBJ2-1, with 8 positions matching TRBD2. The V gene end was trimmed by 7 bases and the J gene end by 7 bases; junction bases not matched to a gene: 6. This CDR3 contains 13 residues. CDR3 nucleotides: TGTGCCAGCACCTTTAGCGGGGTGAATGAGCAGTTCTTC. It encodes CASTFSGVNEQFF.

This clonotype was seen a few times. This sequence joins TRBV20-1 and TRBJ2-7; D not resolved. The germline V gene encodes CDR1 DFQATT and CDR2 SNEGSKA (reference sequence). V gave up 5 bases and J gave up 6 bases, with 14 bases separating them. The CDR3 extends over 12 amino acids. The chain's CDR3 is CSALTGFGEQYF. Written as DNA, the CDR3 is TGCAGTGCTCTTACTGGGTTCGGCGAGCAGTACTTC.

This clonotype has a handful of counts. This chain joins TRBV6-1 and TRBJ1-1; D not resolved. Germline CDR1 reads MNHNS; CDR2 reads SASEGT. Trimming shortened V by 6 bases and J by 6 bases, and 11 bases separated the two germline ends. The length of the CDR3 is 12 residues. For the CDR3, the DNA is TGTGCCAGCAGCAAAGAGACGTCTGAAGCTTTCTTT. Protein: CASSKETSEAFF.

This clonotype was seen a few times. The CDR3 here is CARGHTEAFF. The CDR3 bases are TGTGCCCGGGGACACACTGAAGCTTTCTTT. V is TRBV30 and J is TRBJ1-1; perhaps TRBD1 as D (5 bases). The germline V gene has CDR1 GTSNPN and CDR2 SVGIG (reference sequence). Trimming stripped 8 bases from V and 3 bases from J, with 7 bases between. This CDR3 is built from 10 residues.

Ten or more counts support this clonotype. The CDR3 DNA reads as TGTGCCAGCAGCCCTAAACTAGCGGGATCCTACGAGCAGTACTTC. This codes for CASSPKLAGSYEQYF. V usage is TRBV7-9 and J usage is TRBJ2-7, with 10 bases matching TRBD2. Germline V gives CDR1 SEHNR, CDR2 FQNEAQ (reference sequence). The CDR3 runs to 15 residues. The ends lost 5 bases at V and 1 base at J; junction bases unmatched: 5.

This chain uses TRBV20-1 with TRBJ1-3; 8 nucleotides agree with TRBD1. CDR3 size: 14 residues. J lost 4 bases, V lost 6 bases, and 8 bases had no gene match. Germline CDR1 reads DFQATT; CDR2 reads SNEGSKA (reference sequence). This chain's CDR3 is CSAPQGAGGNTIYF. CDR3 DNA: TGCAGTGCACCGCAGGGGGCAGGAGGAAACACCATATATTTT.

The V gene is TRBV13, the J gene TRBJ1-1; no reliable D call. CDR3 length: 13 residues. Trimming shortened V by 5 bases and J by 1 base, and 8 bases separated the two germline ends. Germline V gene sequence: CDR1 PRHDT, CDR2 FYEKMQ (reference sequence). In DNA, the CDR3 is TGTGCCAGCAGCACGCGGGAGAACACTGAAGCTTTCTTT. Translation: CASSTRENTEAFF.

This clonotype came up once. The V gene is TRBV7-2, the J gene TRBJ2-3, with 13 nucleotides matching TRBD2. Germline-derived CDR1 and CDR2 are SGHTA and FQGNSA. V dropped 5 bases and J dropped 6; count of bases not matched to a gene: 8. The CDR3 is 16 amino acids. In DNA form, the CDR3 reads TGTGCCAGCAGCCCCCGACTAGCGGGAGGTTGGGATACGCAGTATTTT. Translating it yields CASSPRLAGGWDTQYF.

V usage is TRBV27 and J usage is TRBJ2-7, with 12 positions matching TRBD2. This CDR3 comprises 17 residues. The ends lost 0 bases at V and 0 bases at J; junction bases unmatched: 3. In germline, CDR1 is MNHEY, CDR2 SMNVEV (reference sequence). This CDR3 is CASSLSRGLAGSYEQYF. CDR3 DNA: TGTGCCAGCAGTTTATCGAGGGGACTAGCGGGCTCCTACGAGCAGTACTTC.

This clonotype was seen many times. The CDR3 protein is CASSLGGTPTNEKLFF. As DNA, the CDR3 is TGTGCCAGCAGCTTAGGGGGGACACCAACTAATGAAAAACTGTTTTTT. The rearrangement links TRBV11-2 to TRBJ1-4, with D perhaps TRBD1 (6 bases). The CDR3 covers 16 residues. V was shortened by 1 base and J by 0 bases, with 9 bases between the two germline ends. CDR1 SGHAT and CDR2 FQNNGV come from the germline V gene.

This clonotype was seen a handful of times. The V call is TRBV5-1, the J call TRBJ1-3; 8 positions match TRBD1. Unmatched junction bases numbered 7, after V lost 3 bases and J lost 2 bases. The CDR3 covers 16 residues. Germline lookup yields CDR1 SGHRS and CDR2 YFSETQ. CDR3 nucleotide sequence: TGCGCCAGCAGCTCGGGACAGGAGGGCACTGGAAACACCATATATTTT. It translates to CASSSGQEGTGNTIYF.

This clonotype was recorded a few times. The rearrangement links TRBV7-9 to TRBJ1-2; 9 bases match TRBD1. V shed 4 bases, J shed 4 bases, and the junction held 4 bases outside the gene matches. CDR1 is SEHNR, CDR2 FQNEAQ, per germline (reference sequence). The CDR3 length is 14 residues. This CDR3 is CASSYMTGGYGYTF. The CDR3 nucleotides read TGTGCCAGCAGCTACATGACAGGGGGCTATGGCTACACCTTC.

This clonotype appeared many times. The CDR3 spells CASSTSGTGLYNSPLHF. The CDR3 DNA follows: TGTGCCAGCAGTACATCCGGGACAGGGCTGTATAATTCACCCCTCCACTTT. The rearrangement links TRBV28 to TRBJ1-6; 9 bases map to TRBD1. Per germline, CDR1 MDHEN and CDR2 SYDVKM. V lost 5 bases to trimming and J lost 4 bases; unmatched junction nucleotides: 9. The CDR3 extends over 17 amino acids.

A few counts support this clonotype. With a much larger clone just one base away, this may be a read error. The rearrangement joins TRBV3-1 to TRBJ2-2; no reliable D call. The germline V and J ends were trimmed by 3 bases and 6 bases, with 2 bases remaining between them. The germline V gene has CDR1 LGHDT and CDR2 YNNKEL (reference sequence). The CDR3 extends over 11 amino acids. CDR3 protein: CASSHPGELFF. The CDR3 DNA reads TGTGCCAGCAGCCATCCCGGGGAGCTGTTTTTT.

V gene TRBV7-2 combines with J gene TRBJ2-5; D might be TRBD2 (6 bases). V gave up 4 bases and J gave up 5 bases, with 11 bases separating them. CDR1 and CDR2 from the germline V gene are SGHTA and FQGNSA. The CDR3 runs to 13 residues. CDR3 nucleotides: TGTGCCAGCAGCTCTCCGGGGGTGGAGACCCAGTACTTC. This gives the protein CASSSPGVETQYF.

The V gene is TRBV12-3 or TRBV12-4, the J gene TRBJ2-3; a weak D match, TRBD2 (6 bases). The CDR3 contains 14 residues. V shed 6 bases and J shed 3 bases, with 13 bases lying between them. In DNA, the CDR3 is TGTGCCAGCAGCTCGTCGACTAGTACAGATACGCAGTATTTT. Amino acids: CASSSSTSTDTQYF.

This clonotype was seen repeatedly, ten times or more. The V and J genes are TRBV2 and TRBJ1-1; maybe TRBD1 (6 bases). This CDR3 spans 14 amino acids. Trimming shortened V by 4 bases and J by 5 bases, and 14 bases separated the two germline ends. Germline assignment: CDR1 SNHLY and CDR2 FYNNEI. The CDR3 spells CASSVRGGRTEAFF. CDR3 coding DNA: TGTGCCAGCAGTGTAAGGGGGGGCAGGACTGAAGCTTTCTTT. The full variable domain, its missing parts supplied by reference TRBV2 and TRBJ1-1, is EPEVTQTPSHQVTQMGQEVILRCVPISNHLYFYWYRQILGQKVEFLVSFYNNEISEKSEIFDDQFSVERPDGSNFTLKIRSTKLEDSAMYFCASSVRGGRTEAFFGQGTRLTVV.

This clonotype has only a few counts. This rearrangement joins TRBV27 to TRBJ2-1, with 8 positions matching TRBD2. Germline CDR1 MNHEY, CDR2 SMNVEV (reference sequence). CDR3 length: 15 amino acids. V was clipped by 3 bases and J by 10 bases; unmatched bases: 11. The CDR3 here is CASSFAGLVRGEQFF. The CDR3 bases are TGTGCCAGCAGTTTTGCGGGACTAGTGAGGGGGGAGCAGTTCTTC.

This clonotype has a count of ten or more. The rearrangement uses TRBV28 and TRBJ2-2; D not resolved. CDR3 length equals 15 residues. The germline gives CDR1 MDHEN, CDR2 SYDVKM. The V gene lost 10 bases and the J gene lost 0 bases, with 15 bases spanning the gap. The DNA for the CDR3 is TGTGCCATCGAAGTAATCTCCTCGAACACCGGGGAGCTGTTTTTT. It encodes CAIEVISSNTGELFF.